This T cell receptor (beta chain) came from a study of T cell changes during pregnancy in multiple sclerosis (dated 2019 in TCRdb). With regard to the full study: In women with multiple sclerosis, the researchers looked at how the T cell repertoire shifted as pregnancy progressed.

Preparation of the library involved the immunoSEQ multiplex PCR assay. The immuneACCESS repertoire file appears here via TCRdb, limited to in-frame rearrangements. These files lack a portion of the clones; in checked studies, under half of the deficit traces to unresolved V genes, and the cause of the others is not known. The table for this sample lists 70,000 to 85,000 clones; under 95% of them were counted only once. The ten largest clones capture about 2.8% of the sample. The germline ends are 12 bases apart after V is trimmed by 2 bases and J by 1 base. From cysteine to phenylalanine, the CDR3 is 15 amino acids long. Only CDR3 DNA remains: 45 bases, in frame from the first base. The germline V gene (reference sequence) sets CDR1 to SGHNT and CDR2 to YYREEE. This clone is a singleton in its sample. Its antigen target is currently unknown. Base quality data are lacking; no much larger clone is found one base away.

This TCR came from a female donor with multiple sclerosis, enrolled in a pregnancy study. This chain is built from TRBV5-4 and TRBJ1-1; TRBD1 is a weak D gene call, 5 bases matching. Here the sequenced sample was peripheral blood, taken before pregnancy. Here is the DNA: TGTGCCAGCAGCTTACCGGGCACAGGGAACACTGAAGCTTTCTTT. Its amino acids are CASSLPGTGNTEAFF.